The clone carrying this T cell receptor (beta chain) was observed a single time. Trimming shortened V by 4 bases and J by 6 bases, and 15 bases separated the two germline ends. The CDR3 has 13 residues. Germline loops: CDR1 SQVTM, CDR2 ANQGSEA. This record comes from a study of technical replicates of blood from a few donors. Libraries were prepared by immunoSEQ multiplex PCR; TCRdb keeps only in-frame clonotypes and omits some of them. Of about 83,000 clones listed, approximately 96% are singletons. This rearrangement joins TRBV29-1 to TRBJ1-2; D may be TRBD1 (5 bases). The sequence came from a human donor in good health. The specimen was T cells isolated from PBMCs. CDR3 protein: CSVALGVGNGYTF. The CDR3 DNA follows: TGCAGCGTTGCCCTAGGGGTCGGAAATGGCTACACCTTC.